This TCR beta chain derives from a study of neoadjuvant anti-PD-1 for oral cavity cancer. Study context: Patients without progression got a fourth dose around day 43. Overall study findings and caveats: Non-responders to neoadjuvant nivolumab had significantly more clonal PBMC T cells than responders. Only a few patients per response group were TCR-analyzed; validation needed.

Note on this clone: As yet, its antigen is unknown.

The repertoire was sequenced with immunoSEQ multiplex PCR; TCRdb's copy has only in-frame clones and lacks some. In the table there are more than 9,000 clones, 60% to 70% of which are singletons. The time point here: after neoadjuvant nivolumab, at surgical resection. Cohort: HPV-negative, locally advanced oral cavity squamous cell carcinoma patients. The CDR3 sequence is 17 residues long. The ends were cut back, 5 bases at V and 4 bases at J, with 20 bases in the middle. The germline gives CDR1 SEHNR, CDR2 FQNEAQ (reference sequence). The V and J genes are TRBV7-9 and TRBJ2-2; no clear D gene. The receptor's source is a person aged 40 to 85 with oral cavity squamous cell carcinoma. The specimen was PBMCs, collected after nivolumab (anti-PD-1) treatment. The CDR3 here is CASSPQNSPLGTGELFF. CDR3 in DNA: TGTGCCAGCAGCCCCCAGAACAGCCCGCTAGGCACCGGGGAGCTGTTTTTT.